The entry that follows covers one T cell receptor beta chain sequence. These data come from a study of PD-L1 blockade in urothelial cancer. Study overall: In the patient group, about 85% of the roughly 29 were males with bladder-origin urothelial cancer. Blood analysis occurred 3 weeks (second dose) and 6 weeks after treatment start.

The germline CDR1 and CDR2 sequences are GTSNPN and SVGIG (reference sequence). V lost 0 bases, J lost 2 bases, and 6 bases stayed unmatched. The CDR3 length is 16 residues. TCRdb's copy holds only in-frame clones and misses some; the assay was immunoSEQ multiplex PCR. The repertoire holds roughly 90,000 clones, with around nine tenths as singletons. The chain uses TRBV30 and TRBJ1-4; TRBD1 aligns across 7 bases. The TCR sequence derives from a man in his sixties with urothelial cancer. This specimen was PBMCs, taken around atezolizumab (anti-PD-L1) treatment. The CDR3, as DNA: TGTGCCTGGAGTGTAGGGGGCAGGGTGACTAATGAAAAACTGTTTTTT. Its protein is CAWSVGGRVTNEKLFF.